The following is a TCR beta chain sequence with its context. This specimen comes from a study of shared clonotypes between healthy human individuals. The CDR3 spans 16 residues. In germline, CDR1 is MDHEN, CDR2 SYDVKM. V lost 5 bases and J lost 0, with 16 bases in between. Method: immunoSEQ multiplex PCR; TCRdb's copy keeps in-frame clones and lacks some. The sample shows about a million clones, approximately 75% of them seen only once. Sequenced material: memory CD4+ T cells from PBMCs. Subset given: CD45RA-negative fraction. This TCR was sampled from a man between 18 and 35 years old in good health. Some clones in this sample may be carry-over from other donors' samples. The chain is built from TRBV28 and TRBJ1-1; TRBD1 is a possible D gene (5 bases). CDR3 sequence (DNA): TGTGCCAGCAGTCCGGGTGACAGAGAGATGAACACTGAAGCTTTCTTT. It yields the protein CASSPGDREMNTEAFF.